Listed here are 14 T cell receptor beta chains from one sample, sequenced in a study of shared clonotypes between healthy human individuals. TCRdb keeps only in-frame clones here, not all; method: immunoSEQ multiplex PCR. The sample holds approximately 640,000 clones; 72% are singletons and the top ten take 1.8%. Input material: memory CD4+ T cells sorted from blood. Described subset: CD45RA-negative fraction. Every receptor here comes from a woman in her thirties in good health.

There are many counts of this clone. The chain combines TRBV2 with TRBJ2-5; D unresolved. V lost 1 base and J 3 bases, leaving 6 bases between the germline ends. The CDR3 extends over 13 amino acids. CDR1 is SNHLY and CDR2 is FYNNEI in the germline V gene. DNA of the CDR3: TGTGCCAGCAGTGAAGGGCAGGAAGAGACCCAGTACTTC. Its translation: CASSEGQEETQYF.

The gene calls are TRBV5-1 and TRBJ1-4, with unresolved D. The CDR3 spans 14 residues. V was trimmed by 4 bases and J by 0 bases, leaving 7 bases between them. Germline CDR1 and CDR2: SGHRS and YFSETQ. The CDR3: CASSQLATNEKLFF. Written as DNA, the CDR3 is TGCGCCAGCAGCCAACTAGCAACTAATGAAAAACTGTTTTTT.

The chain carries TRBV6-1 and TRBJ1-5; 8 nucleotides match TRBD1. V was pared by 7 bases and J by 2 bases, with 7 bases of the junction left unmatched. Germline loops: CDR1 MNHNS, CDR2 SASEGT. There are 15 residues in the CDR3. Here the CDR3 DNA reads TGTGCCAGCAAACGACAGGGGATTGGCAATCAGCCCCAGCATTTT. Protein sequence: CASKRQGIGNQPQHF.

V usage is TRBV5-4 and J usage is TRBJ2-4; D may match TRBD1 or TRBD2 (6 bases each). Trimming took off 2 bases at V and 7 bases at J, with 13 bases between the two ends. Per germline, CDR1 SGHNT and CDR2 YYREEE (reference sequence). CDR3 length: 14 residues. This chain's CDR3 is CASSFTRGGNIQYF. CDR3 DNA: TGTGCCAGCAGCTTTACTCGAGGGGGGAACATTCAGTACTTC.

The V call is TRBV18, the J call TRBJ2-7, with TRBD1 identical over 9 bases. There are 15 residues in the CDR3. Trimming removed 6 bases from V and 3 bases from J; junction bases left unmatched: 9. CDR1 KGHSH and CDR2 LQKENI come from the germline V gene. CDR3 bases: TGTGCCAGCTCGCCCCCCGGGACAGGGTACTACGAGCAGTACTTC. It specifies CASSPPGTGYYEQYF.

The chain links TRBV6-6 to TRBJ1-5, with unresolved D. Germline CDR1 is MNHNY and CDR2 is SVGAGI (reference sequence). The CDR3 contains 13 residues. V lost 5 bases and J lost 2, with 7 bases in between. The DNA of the CDR3 is TGTGCCAGCAGTCTCTGGGGCAATCAGCCCCAGCATTTT. Its protein is CASSLWGNQPQHF.

The V and J genes are TRBV6-5 and TRBJ1-1, with D possibly being TRBD1 (6 bases). V dropped 2 bases and J dropped 3 bases, with 10 bases sitting between them. CDR1 and CDR2 from the germline V gene are MNHEY and SVGAGI. The CDR3 length is 14 residues. The CDR3 loop is CASSYGTPYTEAFF. The DNA for the CDR3 is TGTGCCAGCAGTTACGGGACACCTTACACTGAAGCTTTCTTT.

The V and J genes are TRBV5-1 and TRBJ2-1; 9 bases agree with TRBD1. Germline assignment: CDR1 SGHRS and CDR2 YFSETQ. The CDR3 loop spans 13 amino acids. After removal of 3 bases from V and 10 bases from J, the junction contained 5 bases not matched to a gene. The chain's CDR3 is CASSWDRVVEQFF. The CDR3 bases are TGCGCCAGCAGCTGGGACAGGGTAGTCGAGCAGTTCTTC.

V gene TRBV7-2 combines with J gene TRBJ2-7; 11 positions agree with TRBD1. The CDR3 covers 15 residues. Germline V gives CDR1 SGHTA, CDR2 FQGNSA. V shed 5 bases, J shed 2 bases, and the junction held 5 bases outside the gene matches. The CDR3 sequence: CASSRGQGVTYEQYF. CDR3 sequence (DNA): TGTGCCAGCAGCAGGGGACAGGGGGTCACCTACGAGCAGTACTTC.

The chain has TRBV29-1 and TRBJ2-2, with D maybe TRBD2 (6 bases). The CDR3 runs to 15 residues. V lost 5 bases and J 1 base, leaving 14 bases between the germline ends. Germline V gene lookup returns CDR1 SQVTM and CDR2 ANQGSEA. CDR3 sequence reads: CSVLELGGNTGELFF. The CDR3 DNA reads TGCAGCGTTTTAGAATTGGGGGGGAACACCGGGGAGCTGTTTTTT.

As to this clone: Being one base from a much bigger clone, this may be a read error. The sample has other DNA sequences that encode this CDR3 too. The chain couples TRBV7-8 to TRBJ1-5; D gene ambiguous. CDR3 size: 13 residues. V lost 3 bases and J lost 0, with 3 bases in between. Germline V gene data show CDR1 as SGHVS and CDR2 as FQNEAQ. The CDR3 protein is CASSFYSNQPQHF. The CDR3, as DNA: TGTGCCAGCAGCTTCTATAGCAATCAGCCCCAGCATTTT. Together with reference TRBV7-8 and TRBJ1-5, the CDR3 gives the full variable domain: GAGVSQSPRYKVAKRGQDVALRCDPISGHVSLFWYQQALGQGPEFLTYFQNEAQLDKSGLPSDRFFAERPEGSVSTLKIQRTQQEDSAVYLCASSFYSNQPQHFGDGTRLSIL.

Comments on this clone: Other DNA sequences in this specimen translate into the identical CDR3. The chain employs TRBV7-9 and TRBJ1-5, with D possibly TRBD1 on 6 matching bases. Germline V gives CDR1 SEHNR, CDR2 FQNEAQ (reference sequence). CDR3 size: 13 residues. V dropped 6 bases and J dropped 3 bases, with 9 bases sitting between them. The CDR3 bases are TGTGCCAGCAGTTTGGGGGCCAATCAGCCCCAGCATTTT. It yields the protein CASSLGANQPQHF.

This clone was picked up a small number of times. The chain employs TRBV5-1 and TRBJ2-1; D uncertain. V lost 1 base, J lost 4 bases, and 9 bases lay in between. The V gene's germline CDR1 is SGHRS and CDR2 YFSETQ. The CDR3 has 14 residues. The CDR3 DNA reads as TGCGCCAGCAGCTTGTTGGCGGTTTACAATGAGCAGTTCTTC. Residues: CASSLLAVYNEQFF.

The chain has TRBV19 and TRBJ1-4; the D is unclear. Trimming shortened V by 7 bases and J by 4 bases, and 13 bases separated the two germline ends. Germline V gene lookup returns CDR1 LNHDA and CDR2 SQIVND (reference sequence). The CDR3 length is 14 residues. The CDR3 DNA reads as TGTGCCAGTACCAATGGGCTGATTAATGAAAAACTGTTTTTT. As protein: CASTNGLINEKLFF.